The 16 T cell receptor beta chains listed next were all sequenced from one sample in a study of T cells in Graves' hyperthyroidism and ophthalmopathy. RNA transcripts yielded amplified TCR beta CDR3 regions. HTBI primers were employed in a first-round RT-PCR of the TCR CDR3. TCRdb recomputed calls from the multiplex PCR reads with MiXCR, one row per CDR3 protein. Counted here are hundreds of thousands of distinct CDR3 sequences, more than 15% occurring once; the ten biggest clones make up approximately 30%. Input material: blood. The receptor set was obtained from a woman younger than 30 with Graves' hyperthyroidism that later progressed to Graves' ophthalmopathy.

There are a few counts of this clonotype. This rearrangement joins TRBV6-1 to TRBJ2-3; 8 bases agree with TRBD2. V lost 3 bases to trimming and J lost 4 bases; unmatched junction nucleotides: 3. CDR1 is MNHNS, CDR2 SASEGT, per germline. This CDR3 region has 14 residues. CDR3: CASSDGLASDTQYF. The CDR3 nucleotides are TGTGCCAGCAGTGACGGACTAGCCTCAGATACGCAGTATTTT.

V and J are TRBV7-9 and TRBJ2-3; possibly TRBD2 for D (5 bases). The V and J ends lost 5 bases and 6 bases respectively, with 21 bases between them. The germline V gene encodes CDR1 SEHNR and CDR2 FQNEAQ (reference sequence). The CDR3 covers 16 residues. In DNA form, the CDR3 reads TGTGCCAGCAGCCAAGCGGTGGGGTCGTCGGCGGATACGCAGTATTTT. Its translation: CASSQAVGSSADTQYF.

V gene TRBV16 combines with J gene TRBJ1-5, with unresolved D. In germline, CDR1 is KGHSY, CDR2 FQNENV. The V end lost 0 bases, the J end lost 0 bases, and 15 bases lay between the germline ends. CDR3 size: 18 residues. CDR3 nucleotides: TGTGCCAGCAGCCAATCGTCGGGGTTGCGGGATAGCAATCAGCCCCAGCATTTT. This encodes CASSQSSGLRDSNQPQHF.

This clonotype was recorded at least ten times. This chain uses TRBV3-1 with TRBJ1-3; possibly TRBD1 for D (5 bases). Germline-derived CDR1 and CDR2 are LGHDT and YNNKEL (reference sequence). V lost 1 base and J lost 0, with 7 bases in between. CDR3 size: 15 residues. DNA of the CDR3: TGTGCCAGCAGCCAAGGCCAGGGCTCTGGAAACACCATATATTTT. Translating it yields CASSQGQGSGNTIYF.

J is TRBJ2-1 and V is TRBV29-1; tentative D call: TRBD2 (5 bases). V lost 5 bases, J lost 4 bases, and 12 bases lay in between. Per the germline V gene, CDR1 is SQVTM and CDR2 is ANQGSEA. This CDR3 spans 13 amino acids. The CDR3 DNA sequence: TGCAGCGTTCAGAGCGGAGCGTACAATGAGCAGTTCTTC. It codes for CSVQSGAYNEQFF.

In this sample, this clonotype turned up many times. V usage is TRBV7-8 and J usage is TRBJ2-1; 11 nucleotides align to TRBD2. Trimming cost V 5 bases and J 2 bases; bases outside gene matches: 5. The CDR3 is 16 residues long. Germline CDR1 is SGHVS and CDR2 is FQNEAQ. The CDR3 is CASSSGLAGPYNEQFF. The CDR3 nucleotides are TGTGCCAGCAGCAGTGGACTAGCGGGTCCCTACAATGAGCAGTTCTTC.

About this clonotype: A read error is possible here, since a much larger clone lies one base away. This sequence joins TRBV7-9 and TRBJ1-4; no clear D gene. Germline CDR1 is SEHNR and CDR2 is FQNEAQ (reference sequence). This CDR3 comprises 16 residues. The CDR3: CASSLGRSATNEKPFF. As DNA, the CDR3 is TGTGCCAGCAGCTTAGGGCGGAGCGCAACTAATGAAAAACCGTTTTTT.

This clonotype was recorded at least ten times. V is TRBV6-1 and J is TRBJ1-5, with D perhaps matching TRBD1 (5 bases). V lost 6 bases to trimming and J lost 0 bases, with 12 bases between them. The CDR3 totals 15 residues. Germline loops: CDR1 MNHNS, CDR2 SASEGT. The CDR3 region has the DNA TGTGCCAGCAGCTCCCGGGGGTATAGCAATCAGCCCCAGCATTTT. Its protein is CASSSRGYSNQPQHF.

This clonotype was seen at least ten times. The rearrangement uses TRBV20-1 and TRBJ1-4, with D unresolved. The CDR3 contains 13 residues. In germline, CDR1 is DFQATT, CDR2 SNEGSKA (reference sequence). Deletions cut 0 bases from V and 7 bases from J, with 9 bases between. CDR3 in amino acids: CSARDGEGEKLFF. In nucleotides, the CDR3 is TGCAGTGCTAGAGATGGGGAGGGTGAAAAACTGTTTTTT.

This clonotype occurred many times. The V and J genes are TRBV11-2 and TRBJ2-2, with 10 bases matching TRBD1. Losses at the gene ends were 5 bases for V and 8 bases for J; bases not matched to a gene: 5. The CDR3 runs 14 residues. The V gene's germline CDR1 is SGHAT and CDR2 FQNNGV. The DNA for the CDR3 is TGTGCCAGCAGCCCGGGACAGGGGATAGGGGAGCTGTTTTTT. Its translation is CASSPGQGIGELFF.

This clonotype was found many times. The chain links TRBV2 to TRBJ2-7, with D unclear. Trimming pared 7 bases from V and 4 bases from J, leaving 8 bases between. Germline V gene sequence: CDR1 SNHLY, CDR2 FYNNEI. The CDR3 covers 11 residues. The CDR3 loop reads CASIMGYEQYF. The CDR3 DNA reads TGTGCCAGCATCATGGGTTACGAGCAGTACTTC.

This chain uses TRBV28 with TRBJ2-3; TRBD2 matches 8 bases. This CDR3 spans 18 amino acids. The V and J ends lost 2 bases and 0 bases, in that order; junction bases with no gene match: 10. Germline CDR1 and CDR2: MDHEN and SYDVKM. CDR3 residues: CASSLILHSGVSTDTQYF. CDR3 DNA: TGTGCCAGCAGTTTAATCCTCCATAGCGGGGTTAGCACAGATACGCAGTATTTT. The complete variable domain, with remaining parts taken from reference TRBV28 and TRBJ2-3, reads DVKVTQSSRYLVKRTGEKVFLECVQDMDHENMFWYRQDPGLGLRLIYFSYDVKMKEKGDIPEGYSVSREKKERFSLILESASTNQTSMYLCASSLILHSGVSTDTQYFGPGTRLTVL.

On this clonotype: One junction end disagrees with the germline gene, perhaps due to a read error. The genes are TRBV12-3 or TRBV12-4 and TRBJ2-3; the D call may be TRBD1 or TRBD2 (5 bases each). The CDR3 sequence is 14 residues long. This chain's CDR3 is CASGKWGSTDAQYF. The CDR3 region has the DNA TGTGCCAGCGGGAAATGGGGGAGCACAGATGCGCAGTATTTT.

The chain carries TRBV6-1 and TRBJ1-5, with 11 bases lining up with TRBD1. The CDR3 consists of 15 residues. Per the germline V gene, CDR1 is MNHNS and CDR2 is SASEGT. J lost 11 bases, V lost 6 bases, and 12 bases had no gene match. The CDR3 coding sequence is TGTGCCAGCAGCCTAGACGGGACAGGGGGAACAGCCCAGCATTTT. Translation: CASSLDGTGGTAQHF.

V and J are TRBV29-1 and TRBJ2-1; D is possibly TRBD2 (6 bases). Germline V gene sequence: CDR1 SQVTM, CDR2 ANQGSEA. The CDR3 loop spans 14 amino acids. V was cut by 6 bases and J by 3 bases, with 15 bases left in between. The CDR3 here is CSVQKTSVYNEQFF. The DNA of the CDR3 is TGCAGCGTACAGAAGACTAGTGTCTACAATGAGCAGTTCTTC.

This clonotype was picked up many times. The chain combines TRBV29-1 with TRBJ2-7, with 9 bases that match TRBD1. Germline lookup yields CDR1 SQVTM and CDR2 ANQGSEA. With 7 bases clipped from V and 3 bases from J, the junction kept 4 bases outside the gene matches. The CDR3 runs to 12 residues. Here the CDR3 DNA reads TGCAGCGGGGGACAGGGAGGCTACGAGCAGTACTTC. Its translation is CSGGQGGYEQYF.